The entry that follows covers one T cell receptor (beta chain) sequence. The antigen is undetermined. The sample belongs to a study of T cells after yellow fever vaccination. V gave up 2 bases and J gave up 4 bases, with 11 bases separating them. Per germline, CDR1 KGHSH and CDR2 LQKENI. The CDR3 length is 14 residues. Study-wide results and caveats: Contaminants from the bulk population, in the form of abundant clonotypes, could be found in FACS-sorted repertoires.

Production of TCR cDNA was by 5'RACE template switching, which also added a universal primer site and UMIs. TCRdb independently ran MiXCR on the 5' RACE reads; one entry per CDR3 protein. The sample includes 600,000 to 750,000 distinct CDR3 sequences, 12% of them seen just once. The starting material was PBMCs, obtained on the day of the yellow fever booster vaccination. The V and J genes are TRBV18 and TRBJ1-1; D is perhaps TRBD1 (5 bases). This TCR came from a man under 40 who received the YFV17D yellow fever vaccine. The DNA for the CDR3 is TGTGCCAGCTCACCAGCCAGGGTTATCACTGAAGCTTTCTTT. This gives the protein CASSPARVITEAFF.